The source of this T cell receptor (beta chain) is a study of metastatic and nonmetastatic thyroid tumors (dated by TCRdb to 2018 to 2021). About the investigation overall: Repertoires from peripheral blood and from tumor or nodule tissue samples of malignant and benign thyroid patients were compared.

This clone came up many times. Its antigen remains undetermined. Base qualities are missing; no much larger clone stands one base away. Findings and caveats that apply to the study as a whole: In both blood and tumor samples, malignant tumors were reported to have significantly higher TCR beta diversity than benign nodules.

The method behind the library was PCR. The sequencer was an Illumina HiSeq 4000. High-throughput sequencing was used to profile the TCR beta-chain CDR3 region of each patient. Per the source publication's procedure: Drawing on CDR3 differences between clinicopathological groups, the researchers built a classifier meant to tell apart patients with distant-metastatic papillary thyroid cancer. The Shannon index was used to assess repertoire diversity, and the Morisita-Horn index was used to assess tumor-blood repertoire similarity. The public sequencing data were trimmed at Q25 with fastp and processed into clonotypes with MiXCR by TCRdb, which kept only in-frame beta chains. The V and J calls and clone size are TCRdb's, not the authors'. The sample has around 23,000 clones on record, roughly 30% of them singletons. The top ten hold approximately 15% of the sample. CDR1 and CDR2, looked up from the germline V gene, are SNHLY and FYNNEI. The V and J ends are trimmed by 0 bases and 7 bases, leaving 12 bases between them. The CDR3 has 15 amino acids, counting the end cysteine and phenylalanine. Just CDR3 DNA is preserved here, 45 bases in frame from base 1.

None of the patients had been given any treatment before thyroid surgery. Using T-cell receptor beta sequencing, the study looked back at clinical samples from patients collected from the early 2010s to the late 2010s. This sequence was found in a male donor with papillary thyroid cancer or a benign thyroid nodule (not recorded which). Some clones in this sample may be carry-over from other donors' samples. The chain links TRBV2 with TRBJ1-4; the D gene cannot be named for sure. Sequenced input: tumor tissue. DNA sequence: TGTGCCAGCAGTGAAGCCCCGGGTCAAGGTGAAAAACTGTTTTTT. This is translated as CASSEAPGQGEKLFF.